Here is one TCR beta chain with its context. Per the germline V gene, CDR1 is KGHDR and CDR2 is SFDVKD. This CDR3 is 14 amino acids long. With 5 bases removed from V and 4 bases from J, the gap between germline ends came to 13 bases. This record belongs to a study of blood T cell repertoires in COVID-19. Assay: immunoSEQ multiplex PCR; the TCRdb copy retains only in-frame clones and omits some. This table holds 200,000 to 250,000 clones, around three quarters found once. The chain links TRBV24-1 to TRBJ2-5; the D gene is possibly TRBD2 (6 bases). The clonotype was recovered from a woman between 65 and 79 years old with acute or convalescent COVID-19. Input material: peripheral blood. The CDR3 here is CATSVGGTAETQYF. Here the CDR3 DNA reads TGTGCCACCAGTGTGGGGGGAACGGCAGAGACCCAGTACTTC.